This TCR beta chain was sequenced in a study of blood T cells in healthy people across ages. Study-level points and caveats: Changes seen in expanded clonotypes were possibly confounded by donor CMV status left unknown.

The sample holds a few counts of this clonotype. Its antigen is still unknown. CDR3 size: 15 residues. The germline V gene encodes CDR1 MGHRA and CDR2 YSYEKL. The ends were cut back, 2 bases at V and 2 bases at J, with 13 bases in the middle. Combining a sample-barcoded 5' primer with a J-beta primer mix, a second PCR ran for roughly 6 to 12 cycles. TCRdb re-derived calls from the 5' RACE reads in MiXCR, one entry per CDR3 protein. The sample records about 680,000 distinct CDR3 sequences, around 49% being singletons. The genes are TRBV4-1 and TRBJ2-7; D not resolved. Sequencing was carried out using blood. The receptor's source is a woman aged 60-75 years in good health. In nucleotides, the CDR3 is TGCGCCAGCAGCCAAAAGGAGCAGGCCCCCTACGAGCAGTACTTC. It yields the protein CASSQKEQAPYEQYF.